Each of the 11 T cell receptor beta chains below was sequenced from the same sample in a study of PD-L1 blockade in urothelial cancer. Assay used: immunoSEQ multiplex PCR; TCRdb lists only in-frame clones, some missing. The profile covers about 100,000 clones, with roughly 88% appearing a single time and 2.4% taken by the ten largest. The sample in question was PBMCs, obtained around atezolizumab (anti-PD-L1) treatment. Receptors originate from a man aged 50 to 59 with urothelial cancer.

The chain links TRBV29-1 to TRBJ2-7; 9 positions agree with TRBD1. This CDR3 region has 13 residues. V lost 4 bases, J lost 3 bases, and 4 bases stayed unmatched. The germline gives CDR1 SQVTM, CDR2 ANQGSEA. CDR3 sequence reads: CSVGGTGNYEQYF. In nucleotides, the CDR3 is TGCAGCGTTGGTGGGACAGGGAACTACGAGCAGTACTTC.

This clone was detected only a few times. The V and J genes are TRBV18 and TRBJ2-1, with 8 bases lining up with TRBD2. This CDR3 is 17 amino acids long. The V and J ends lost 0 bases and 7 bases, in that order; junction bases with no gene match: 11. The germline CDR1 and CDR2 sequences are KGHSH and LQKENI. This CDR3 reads CASSPPHPGRAGNEQFF. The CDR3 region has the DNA TGTGCCAGCTCACCACCTCATCCCGGGAGGGCAGGGAATGAGCAGTTCTTC.

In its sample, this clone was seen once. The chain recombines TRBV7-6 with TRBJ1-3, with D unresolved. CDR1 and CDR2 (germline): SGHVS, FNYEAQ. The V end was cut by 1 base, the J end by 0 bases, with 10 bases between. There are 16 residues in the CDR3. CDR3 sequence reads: CASSLGGASSGNTIYF. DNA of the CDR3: TGTGCCAGCAGCTTAGGAGGAGCCTCCTCTGGAAACACCATATATTTT.

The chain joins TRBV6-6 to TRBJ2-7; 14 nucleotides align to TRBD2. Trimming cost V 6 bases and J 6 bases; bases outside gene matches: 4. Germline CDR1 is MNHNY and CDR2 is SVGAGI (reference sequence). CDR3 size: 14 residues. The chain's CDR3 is CASSATSGRGEQYF. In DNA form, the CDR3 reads TGTGCCAGCAGCGCGACTAGCGGGAGGGGCGAGCAGTACTTC.

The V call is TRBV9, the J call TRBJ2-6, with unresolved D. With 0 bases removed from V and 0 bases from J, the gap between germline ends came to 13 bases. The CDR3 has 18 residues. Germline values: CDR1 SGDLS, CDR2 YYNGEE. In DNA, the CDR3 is TGTGCCAGCAGCGTAGCTCCGACTTTCTTCTCTGGGGCCAACGTCCTGACTTTC. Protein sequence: CASSVAPTFFSGANVLTF.

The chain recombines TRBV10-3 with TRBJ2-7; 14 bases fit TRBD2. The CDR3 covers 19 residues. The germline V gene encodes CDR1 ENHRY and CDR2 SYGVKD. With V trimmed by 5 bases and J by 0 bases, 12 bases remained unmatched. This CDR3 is CAISPPGLAGELASYEQYF. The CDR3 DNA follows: TGTGCCATCAGTCCACCGGGACTAGCGGGAGAGTTGGCCTCCTACGAGCAGTACTTC.

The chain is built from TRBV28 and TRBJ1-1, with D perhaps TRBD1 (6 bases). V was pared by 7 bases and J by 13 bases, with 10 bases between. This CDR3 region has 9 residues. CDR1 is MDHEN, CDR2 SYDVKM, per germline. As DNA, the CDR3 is TGTGCCAGCATCACAGGGCTTTTCTTT. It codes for CASITGLFF. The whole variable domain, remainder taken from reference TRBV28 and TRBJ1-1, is DVKVTQSSRYLVKRTGEKVFLECVQDMDHENMFWYRQDPGLGLRLIYFSYDVKMKEKGDIPEGYSVSREKKERFSLILESASTNQTSMYLCASITGLFFGQGTRLTVV.

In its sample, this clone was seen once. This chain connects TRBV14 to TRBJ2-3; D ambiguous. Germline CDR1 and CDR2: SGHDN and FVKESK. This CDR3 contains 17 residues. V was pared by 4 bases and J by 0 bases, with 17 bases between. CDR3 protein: CASSPPFVGWSTDTQYF. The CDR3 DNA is TGTGCCAGCAGCCCACCGTTTGTCGGGTGGAGCACAGATACGCAGTATTTT.

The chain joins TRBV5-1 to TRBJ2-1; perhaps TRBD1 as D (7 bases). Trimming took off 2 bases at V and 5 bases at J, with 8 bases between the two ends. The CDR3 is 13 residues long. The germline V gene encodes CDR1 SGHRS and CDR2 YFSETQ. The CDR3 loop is CASSFRGDNEQFF. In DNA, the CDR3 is TGCGCCAGCAGCTTCAGGGGGGACAATGAGCAGTTCTTC.

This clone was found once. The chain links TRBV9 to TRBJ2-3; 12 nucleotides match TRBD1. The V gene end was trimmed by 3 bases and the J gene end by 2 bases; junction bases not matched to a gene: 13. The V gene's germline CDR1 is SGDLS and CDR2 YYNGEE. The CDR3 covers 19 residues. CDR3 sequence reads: CASSAPLGRGQGATDTQYF. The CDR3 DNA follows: TGTGCCAGCAGCGCGCCCTTGGGTCGGGGACAGGGGGCCACAGATACGCAGTATTTT.

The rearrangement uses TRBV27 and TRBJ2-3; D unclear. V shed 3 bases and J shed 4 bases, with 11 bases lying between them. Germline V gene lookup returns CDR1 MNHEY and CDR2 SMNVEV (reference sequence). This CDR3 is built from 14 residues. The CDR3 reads CASSLTHQADTQYF. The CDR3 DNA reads TGTGCCAGCAGTTTGACCCACCAGGCAGATACGCAGTATTTT.